This TCR beta chain was recorded in a study of siplizumab effects on memory and regulatory T cells. The study's findings and limits: Unstimulated subsets captured only a minor fraction of alloreactive clones. Roughly 80-96% of proliferating CD4+ or CD8+ clones lacked an assignable naive or memory phenotype.

As regards this clone: Its antigen is not identified.

In each sample, about 10^5 TCR templates were assayed. Some clones are missing from TCRdb's copy, which holds only in-frame ones; the method was immunoSEQ multiplex PCR. Of 62,000 or so clones in the sample, around 78% were seen once. The CDR3 runs to 13 residues. V was trimmed by 4 bases and J by 3 bases, leaving 10 bases between them. Germline-derived CDR1 and CDR2 are MNHNS and SASEGT. The TCR was taken from a human donor in good health. The chain carries TRBV6-1 and TRBJ2-7; tentatively, D is TRBD1 (6 bases). Sequencing was done on a sample of memory CD4+ T cells sorted from blood. The CDR3 region has the DNA TGTGCCAGCAGTGGCGGACAGAACTACGAGCAGTACTTC. Translating gives CASSGGQNYEQYF.